This TCR beta chain comes out of a study of T cells in Graves' hyperthyroidism and ophthalmopathy. Germline-derived CDR1 and CDR2 are DFQATT and SNEGSKA (reference sequence). The CDR3 extends over 16 amino acids. V lost 3 bases to trimming and J lost 2 bases, with 17 bases between them. It was considered stable Graves' hyperthyroidism when ophthalmopathy did not progress within 18 months. From RNA transcripts, TCR beta CDR3 regions were amplified. Researchers ran a first-round RT-PCR on the TCR CDR3 using the HTBI primer set. TCRdb used MiXCR to reprocess the multiplex PCR reads, holding one entry per CDR3 protein. The repertoire holds a few hundred thousand distinct CDR3 sequences, with under 60% as singletons.

This TCR derives from a woman aged 18-29 years with Graves' hyperthyroidism. The chain has TRBV20-1 and TRBJ1-5, with no clear D. Sequencing used peripheral blood or thyroid tissue (not recorded which). The CDR3 DNA sequence: TGCAGTGCTAGCAGTGCTAGCGGAAGGGGCAATCAGCCCCAGCATTTT. The encoded protein is CSASSASGRGNQPQHF.